Described below is a single T cell receptor beta chain sequence and its context. The antigen remains unidentified. The CDR3 consists of 14 residues. With 1 base removed from V and 3 bases from J, the gap between germline ends came to 11 bases. Germline CDR1 is SGHRS and CDR2 is YFSETQ. The treatment: oral pan-JAK inhibitor, 5-10 mg twice daily. Investigators isolated RNA and reverse transcribed it into cDNA to act as the sequencing template. TCRdb keeps only in-frame clones here, not all; method: immunoSEQ multiplex PCR. The sample records 64,000 or so clones, around 42% being singletons. The data belong to a study of CD8+ T cells in alopecia areata. Study-wide results and limits: Numerous expanded lesional clones remained in scalp and blood during tofacitinib. For lesional scalp, especially alopecia totalis/universalis, clonality was higher than in normal scalp. Treatment with tofacitinib significantly lowered scalp clonality and reduced expanded CD8+ clones among the top 100.

This chain uses TRBV5-1 with TRBJ2-7; a possible D gene is TRBD2 (6 bases). The material was CD8+ T cells sorted from blood, obtained at approximately week 39, from a patient treated with tofacitinib. The TCR originated in a human donor with alopecia areata. The CDR3 loop reads CASSLTSSGYEQYF. CDR3 DNA: TGCGCCAGCAGCTTGACTAGCAGTGGCTACGAGCAGTACTTC.